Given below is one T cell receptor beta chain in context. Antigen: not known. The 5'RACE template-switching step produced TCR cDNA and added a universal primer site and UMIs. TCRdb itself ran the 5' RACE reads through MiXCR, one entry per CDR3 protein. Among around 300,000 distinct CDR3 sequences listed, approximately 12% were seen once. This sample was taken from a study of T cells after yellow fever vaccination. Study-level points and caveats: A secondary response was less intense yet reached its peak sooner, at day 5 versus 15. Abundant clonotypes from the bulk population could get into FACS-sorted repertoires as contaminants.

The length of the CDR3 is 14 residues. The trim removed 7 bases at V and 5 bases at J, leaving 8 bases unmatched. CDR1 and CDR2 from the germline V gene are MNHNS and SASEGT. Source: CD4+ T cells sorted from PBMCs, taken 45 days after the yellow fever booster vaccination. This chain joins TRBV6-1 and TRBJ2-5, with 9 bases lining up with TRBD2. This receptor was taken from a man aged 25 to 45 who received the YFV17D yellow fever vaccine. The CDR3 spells CASKASGIVETQYF. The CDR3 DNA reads TGTGCCAGCAAGGCTAGCGGGATCGTCGAGACCCAGTACTTC.